The 9 T cell receptor beta chains below all came from one sample that was sequenced in a study of blood T cell repertoires in COVID-19. TCRdb's copy holds only in-frame clones and misses some; the assay was immunoSEQ multiplex PCR. The top ten clones hold more than 20% of a sample with 100,000 to 150,000 clones, 80% of them seen once. The specimen was peripheral blood. The receptors derive from a human donor in a cohort sampled during active COVID-19.

The chain carries TRBV24-1 and TRBJ1-2; the match to TRBD1 covers 7 bases. The germline CDR1 and CDR2 sequences are KGHDR and SFDVKD. There are 18 residues in the CDR3. V lost 3 bases and J lost 0; bases outside the gene matches: 12. The CDR3: CATSDPGQKQITNYGYTF. CDR3 nucleotides: TGTGCCACCAGTGATCCGGGACAGAAACAAATAACTAACTATGGCTACACCTTC.

The rearrangement links TRBV15 to TRBJ2-5; D unresolved. The CDR3 runs 15 residues. CDR1 is LNHNV and CDR2 is YYDKDF in the germline V gene (reference sequence). Trimming cost V 0 bases and J 5 bases, with 13 bases left between them. The CDR3 reads CATSRELRVSETQYF. DNA of the CDR3: TGTGCCACCAGCAGAGAGCTGCGCGTGAGCGAGACCCAGTACTTC.

The V call is TRBV6-6, the J call TRBJ1-1, with 10 bases fitting TRBD1. The CDR3 loop spans 14 amino acids. The germline V gene has CDR1 MNHNY and CDR2 SVGAGI (reference sequence). V was clipped by 6 bases and J by 4 bases; unmatched bases: 5. CDR3 sequence reads: CASRGTGVTTEAFF. CDR3 bases: TGTGCCAGCAGGGGGACAGGGGTGACCACTGAAGCTTTCTTT.

The chain uses TRBV7-2 and TRBJ1-4; possible D gene TRBD1, 5 bases. This CDR3 region has 14 residues. In germline, CDR1 is SGHTA, CDR2 FQGNSA. With 3 bases removed from V and 7 bases from J, the gap between germline ends came to 12 bases. The CDR3 DNA reads TGTGCCAGCAGCTTGTCTGGGGGGGGTGAAAAACTGTTTTTT. Translation gives CASSLSGGGEKLFF.

In its sample, this clone was seen a few times. CDR3 amino acids: CATSRERPGSYNEQFF. CDR3 nucleotide sequence: TGTGCCACCAGCAGAGAACGGCCGGGCTCCTACAATGAGCAGTTCTTC. V gene TRBV15 combines with J gene TRBJ2-1, with D unclear. The CDR3 consists of 16 residues. The V gene's germline CDR1 is LNHNV and CDR2 YYDKDF (reference sequence). Trimming took off 0 bases at V and 0 bases at J, with 9 bases between the two ends.

The genes are TRBV7-8 and TRBJ1-3; a possible D gene is TRBD1 (6 bases). Per germline, CDR1 SGHVS and CDR2 FQNEAQ. V lost 1 base and J lost 3, with 13 bases in between. The CDR3 runs to 16 residues. The CDR3: CASSLVNGGHGNTIYF. CDR3 in DNA: TGTGCCAGCAGCTTAGTGAACGGGGGGCATGGAAACACCATATATTTT.

This rearrangement joins TRBV6-5 to TRBJ2-1, with D unresolved. V lost 7 bases and J 8 bases, leaving 18 bases between the germline ends. The CDR3 runs to 14 residues. In germline, CDR1 is MNHEY, CDR2 SVGAGI. This chain's CDR3 is CASTLGSLSDEQFF. The DNA of the CDR3 is TGTGCCAGCACCCTTGGTTCCTTGAGCGATGAGCAGTTCTTC.

The rearrangement links TRBV29-1 to TRBJ2-2; 7 bases line up with TRBD2. J was trimmed by 1 base and V by 5 bases; bases with no gene match: 4. Germline loops: CDR1 SQVTM, CDR2 ANQGSEA. The CDR3 loop spans 14 amino acids. CDR3 in DNA: TGCAGCGTTCAACCTAGCGGGAACACCGGGGAGCTGTTTTTT. Residues: CSVQPSGNTGELFF.

The chain couples TRBV7-2 to TRBJ2-7; 8 nucleotides agree with TRBD2. J was trimmed by 4 bases and V by 3 bases; bases with no gene match: 8. The CDR3 is 15 amino acids. CDR1 and CDR2 (germline): SGHTA, FQGNSA. The DNA for the CDR3 is TGTGCCAGCAGCTTTGCTACTAGCGGAGCGTACGAGCAGTACTTC. Translating gives CASSFATSGAYEQYF.